The 5 T cell receptor beta chains reported below all come from one sample, sequenced in a study of shared clonotypes between healthy human individuals (TCRdb year 2020). Receptors were amplified or captured by the immunoSEQ multiplex PCR assay. TCRdb took this table from immuneACCESS and kept in-frame rearrangements with V and J called. Such tables lack part of the clones; where checked against another copy, unresolved V genes explain under half of the gap, and the rest is unexplained. This sample comprises approximately 2,000,000 clones, around 93% of them detected only once. Of the sample, more than 1.5% falls within the top ten clones. CD8 naive samples were obtained by positive selection for CCR7 among CD45RO-negative cells, yielding a CD45RA+CCR7+ population from which TemRA cells were excluded. Sequenced input: naive CD8+ T cells from PBMCs. This sample's cell subset or site label indicates: CD45RA+CCR7+. These receptors were taken from a man aged 18-30 years in good health. Some clones in this sample may be carry-over from other donors' samples.

J is TRBJ2-3 and V is TRBV7-8; D remains ambiguous. The germline V gene has CDR1 SGHVS and CDR2 FQNEAQ. The CDR3 covers 13 residues. The V end lost 3 bases, the J end lost 7 bases, and 11 bases lay between the germline ends. The CDR3 loop reads CASSFPKLNTQYF. CDR3 DNA sequence: TGTGCCAGCAGCTTTCCAAAACTGAATACGCAGTATTTT.

As regards this clone: This CDR3 is also generated by other DNA sequences in the sample. The chain has TRBV7-9 and TRBJ2-2; tentative D call: TRBD2 (6 bases). Germline CDR1 SEHNR, CDR2 FQNEAQ (reference sequence). CDR3 length equals 12 residues. V lost 5 bases to trimming and J lost 5 bases, with 6 bases between them. The CDR3 nucleotides are TGTGCCAGCAGCGGAGGGACCGGGGAGCTGTTTTTT. Translation: CASSGGTGELFF.

The V call is TRBV13, the J call TRBJ2-7; D may be TRBD1 or TRBD2 (5 bases each). V lost 5 bases and J lost 6, with 17 bases in between. The CDR3 totals 14 residues. Germline CDR1 and CDR2: PRHDT and FYEKMQ (reference sequence). This chain's CDR3 is CASSPRGHVGEQYF. DNA of the CDR3: TGTGCCAGCAGCCCCCGGGGCCACGTAGGCGAGCAGTACTTC.

The chain employs TRBV7-9 and TRBJ1-1; D is unclear. CDR1 is SEHNR and CDR2 is FQNEAQ in the germline V gene (reference sequence). Trimming stripped 5 bases from V and 1 base from J, with 8 bases between. The CDR3 consists of 13 residues. The CDR3 nucleotides are TGTGCCAGCAGCGTCACACAGAACACTGAAGCTTTCTTT. Protein product: CASSVTQNTEAFF.

J is TRBJ2-3 and V is TRBV27; either TRBD1 or TRBD2 may supply D (5 bases each). V was clipped by 7 bases and J by 0 bases, with 14 bases between them. CDR3 length: 15 residues. The germline V gene has CDR1 MNHEY and CDR2 SMNVEV (reference sequence). The CDR3 here is CASTPGTYSTDTQYF. For the CDR3, the DNA is TGTGCCAGCACGCCGGGGACCTATAGCACAGATACGCAGTATTTT.